The entry below describes one T cell receptor beta chain. This receptor's antigen is unknown. There are no base qualities to consult, and no much larger clone falls within one base. These data belong to a study of cytomegalovirus exposure and HLA in healthy donors (dated by TCRdb to about 2017). Study-level background: An earlier analysis of under 600 of the donors reported 250 to 350 Gb of sequence data and 117 million unique TCR beta sequences from about 179 million T cells. Roughly 300 gigabases of sequencing data and approximately 92 million unique TCR sequences made up an early release that covered nearly 650 HLA-typed donors. The genetic ancestry cluster associated with self-reported Caucasian donors included roughly 84% of the roughly 410 genotyped donors. The study aimed to test whether signatures of past pathogen exposure could be identified by cataloging public T cell receptors. The study profiled the T cell repertoires of hundreds of subjects by immunosequencing and related them to cytomegalovirus serostatus. Along with the approximately 700-subject first cohort, a separate validation cohort of over a hundred different subjects was used. High-throughput TCR immunosequencing, statistical association of individual TCRs with disease status, and machine learning were combined to predict cytomegalovirus infection status. A later analysis re-analyzed previously published TCR beta repertoires from 600 to 850 donors and added high-resolution HLA genotyping to study TCR occurrence patterns. The later analysis used no new phenotypic data to find candidate immune exposures, relying instead on TCR beta sequences and their occurrence across donors. In an earlier analysis of around 540 of the donors, high-throughput TCR beta sequencing was used to judge whether each TCR beta V gene segment behaved as functional or pseudogenic. Donor age, sex, ethnicity and CMV serostatus were compiled together with the repertoire data. A later genetic analysis took genome-wide SNP genotypes for about 55% of the roughly 670 donors and used that subset as a discovery cohort. Every repertoire in the discovery cohort had been generated on one and the same sequencing platform. HLA typing included class I and class II loci at four-digit resolution. The number of typed donors differed by locus: roughly 620-630 for A, B, C, DRB1 and DQB1; some 500 for DQA1; approximately 600 for DPA1; and some 470 for DPB1. Five DR-DQ haplotypes were treated as single units for association and clustering because of strong linkage in the cohort. On average, approximately 250,000 unique TCR beta nucleotide sequences were sequenced per donor among a few hundred genotyped donors of the cohort, with 15% to 20% of those sequences being non-productive.

Library generation was performed with the immunoSEQ multiplex PCR assay. The multiplex PCR relied on a mix of 60 forward primers for TCR Vbeta segments and 13 reverse primers for TCR Jbeta segments. A multiplex PCR assay on genomic DNA amplified the CDR3 region of rearranged TCR beta genes. Amplified TCR beta libraries were sequenced as 87-base-pair reads on the Illumina HiSeq System. For the original study's pipeline: A later analysis tallied 70 million to 100 million unique TCR beta chains across the 640 or so repertoires, and roughly 11 million of those chains were shared by two or more donors. Raw reads were error-corrected and collapsed into unique sequences with a nearest-neighbor algorithm that merged closely related sequences to remove PCR and sequencing errors. CDR3 sequences were aligned to IMGT reference sequences to assign V, D and J gene segments. For a sequence to be retained, a match of at least six nucleotides was required to both a V gene segment and a J gene segment. Rearrangements were classified as productive when the CDR3 lacked stop codons and remained in frame with V and J, and all other rearrangements were classified as non-productive. Following IMGT convention, CDR3 was defined as the stretch from the second conserved V-encoded cysteine to the conserved J-encoded phenylalanine. The earlier analysis of about 610 of the donors excluded any sequence lacking an unambiguous match to a single V gene segment. In an earlier analysis of 500 to 750 of the donors, V segments were called functional above 56.7% productive rearrangements and were called segregating when the between-donor standard deviation exceeded 5%. To diagnose cytomegalovirus status from the catalog of TCR beta chain sequences, a statistical classification framework was built. A later analysis assigned V and J genes by comparing TCR nucleotide sequences with IMGT/GENE-DB human TR gene sequences. The TCRdist pipeline was used in a later analysis to assign CDR3 sequences and most-parsimonious VDJ recombination scenarios. A later analysis defined each TCR beta chain by its CDR3 amino acid sequence plus V-gene family, and excluded reads lacking a unique V-gene family. As a way to deal with suspected cross-contamination and a sequencing artifact, a later analysis dropped hundreds of nucleotide sequences that were highly shared and had low generation probability. For each public chain, a later analysis derived a clonal expansion index from normalized ranks of inferred template counts within each repertoire. In a later analysis, generation probabilities were computed with a VDJ recombination model fitted to out-of-frame rearrangements, and the resulting probabilities were checked against IGoR. In a later analysis, TCR-TCR, TCR-HLA and TCR-CMV co-occurrence was scored with hypergeometric tests, and a repertoire-size bias correction was applied to TCR pairs. In a later analysis, false discovery rates were estimated by permuting HLA or CMV assignments 20 times. A later analysis grouped co-occurring TCRs with DBSCAN, adding TCRdist sequence similarity when clustering within HLA-allele-positive subsets. Repertoires with fewer than 30,000 or more than 120,000 public chains were left out of co-occurrence clustering, as were a handful of repertoires with anomalous nucleotide sharing. Held by TCRdb, this immuneACCESS table contains in-frame sequences only and omits some clones. Under half of the omission traces to an unresolved V gene where checked; the cause of the rest is unknown. V, J and clone size are those of that table, while D and trimming were read from the DNA. This sample has roughly 150,000 clones in its table, and about 80% of those were observed once. About 1.7% of the sample comes from the top ten.

V loses 6 bases of germline sequence and J loses 3 bases, and the interval between the two ends is 18 bases. The germline V gene sets CDR1 to MNHEY and CDR2 to SVGAGI. Spanning cysteine to phenylalanine, the CDR3 consists of 15 amino acids. Solely the CDR3 DNA is kept, with 45 bases framed from the first base. The full study reports these points: While some public TCRs were present in many individuals, most TCR sequences turned up only very rarely across donors. According to a later analysis, most CMV-associated TCR beta chains appeared to be HLA-restricted, and the HLA associations seemed to be driven largely by CMV exposure. Because some donors lacked HLA typing at each locus, the association tests relied only on the typed subset. In a later analysis, several top co-occurrence clusters were reported to appear linked to parvovirus B19, influenza, CMV and Epstein-Barr virus. The sequencing pipeline was judged likely to have produced a cluster of highly shared sequence variants as a technical artifact. In vitro tests confirmed that three of the cytomegalovirus-associated TCR beta chains recognize cytomegalovirus antigens. In an earlier analysis of about 600 of the donors, most TCR beta V segments appeared in productive rearrangements about 87% or about 30% of the time, broadly matching IMGT annotations. The authors suggested that the approach could potentially be extended to other disease states and immunological phenotypes. A later analysis associated about 16,000 TCR beta sequences with specific HLA alleles at a false discovery rate of 0.05. According to a later analysis, TCR association rates differed among HLA loci, with DRB1 alleles showing the most associated TCRs and HLA-C alleles showing the fewest. In a later analysis, HLA-associated TCR beta chains were found to be more clonally expanded and to have lower generation probabilities than equally common non-associated chains. Because counts were too low, roughly 18 rarely observed V segments, including chromosome 9 orphons, were left out of the earlier analysis of 587 of the donors. Some IMGT-functional V segments, including TRBV6-2 and TRBV6-3, could not be distinguished by the 87-base-pair reads and were therefore excluded. Linkage disequilibrium might explain the correlated functional status among segregating V segments, but an unknown experimental factor could not be excluded. Sequencing depth was assumed to be roughly uniform across donors in the presence/absence analyses, though that assumption may not hold. In a later genetic analysis, fewer N-insertions in productive TCRs were reported among donors in an Asian-associated ancestry cluster than the roughly 700-donor mean. The classifier was reported to diagnose cytomegalovirus status with high specificity and sensitivity in both the original cohort and the validation cohort. When HLA alleles, especially DR and DQ, strongly co-occurred, TCR associations were difficult to assign to individual alleles. A later genetic analysis associated a missense DCLRE1C variant with V-gene and J-gene trimming of TCR beta chains, and an independent cohort replicated the association. A further reported finding was that TCR beta sequences accurately predicted the HLA-A and HLA-B alleles for most subjects in the first cohort. In this cohort, only TCR beta chains were sequenced, and detectable features were limited by the absence of alpha or paired-chain data. In the study, around 160 TCR beta chains were listed as associated with cytomegalovirus. For the cohort, immune exposure information was limited to CMV serostatus.

The cohort was made up of roughly 670 healthy bone marrow donors. All cohort members were sampled while nominally healthy, although unrecorded immune exposures were likely present. The donor tested CMV seronegative, placing the donor among the roughly 400 seronegative members of the cohort. Every donor gave a peripheral blood sample, and the peripheral blood mononuclear cells from that sample were used for TCR beta sequencing. The Qiagen DNeasy Blood Extraction Kit was used to extract genomic DNA from the blood cell samples. The clonotype originates from a woman in her twenties or thirties in good health and CMV-seronegative. The V gene is TRBV6-5 and the J gene is TRBJ2-7; the best D guess is TRBD2, with 5 bases matching. Sequenced input: PBMCs. This receptor has the CDR3 CASRQGRSLRYEQYF. The sequenced DNA is TGTGCCAGCAGACAAGGGAGAAGCCTACGCTACGAGCAGTACTTC.